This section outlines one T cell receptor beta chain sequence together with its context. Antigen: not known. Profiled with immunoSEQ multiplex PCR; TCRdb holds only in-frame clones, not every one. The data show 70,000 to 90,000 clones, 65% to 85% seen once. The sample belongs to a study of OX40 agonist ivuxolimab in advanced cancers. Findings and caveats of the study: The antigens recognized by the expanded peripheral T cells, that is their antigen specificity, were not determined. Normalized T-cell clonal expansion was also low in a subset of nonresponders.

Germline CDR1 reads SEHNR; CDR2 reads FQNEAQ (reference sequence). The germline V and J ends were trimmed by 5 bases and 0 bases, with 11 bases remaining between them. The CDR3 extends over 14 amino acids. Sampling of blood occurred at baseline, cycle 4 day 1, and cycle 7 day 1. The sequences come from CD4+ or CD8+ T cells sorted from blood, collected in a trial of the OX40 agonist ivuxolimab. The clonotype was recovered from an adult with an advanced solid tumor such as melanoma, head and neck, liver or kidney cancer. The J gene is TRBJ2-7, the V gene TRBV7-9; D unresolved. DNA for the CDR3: TGTGCCAGCAGCCCAGTGTTCCGCTCCTACGAGCAGTACTTC. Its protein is CASSPVFRSYEQYF.